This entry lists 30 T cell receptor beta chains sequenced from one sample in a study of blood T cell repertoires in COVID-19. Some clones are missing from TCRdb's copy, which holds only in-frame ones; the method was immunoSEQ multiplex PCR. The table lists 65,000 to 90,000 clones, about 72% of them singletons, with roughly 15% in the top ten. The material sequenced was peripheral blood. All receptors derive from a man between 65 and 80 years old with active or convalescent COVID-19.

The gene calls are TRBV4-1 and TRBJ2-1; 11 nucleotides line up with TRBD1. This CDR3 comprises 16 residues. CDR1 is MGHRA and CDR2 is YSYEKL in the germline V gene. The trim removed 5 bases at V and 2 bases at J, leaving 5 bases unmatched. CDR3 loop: CASSKGQGVTYNEQFF. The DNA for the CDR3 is TGCGCCAGCAGCAAGGGACAGGGGGTCACCTACAATGAGCAGTTCTTC.

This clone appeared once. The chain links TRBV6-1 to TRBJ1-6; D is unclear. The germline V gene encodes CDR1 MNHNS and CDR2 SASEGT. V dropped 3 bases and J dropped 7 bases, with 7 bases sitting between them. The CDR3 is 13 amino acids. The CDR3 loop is CASSEIQNSPLHF. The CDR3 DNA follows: TGTGCCAGCAGTGAGATACAAAATTCACCCCTCCACTTT.

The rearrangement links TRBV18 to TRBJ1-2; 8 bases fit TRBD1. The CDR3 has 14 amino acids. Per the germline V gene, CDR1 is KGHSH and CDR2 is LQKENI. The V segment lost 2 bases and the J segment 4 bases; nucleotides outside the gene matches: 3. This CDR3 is CASSPGTGTYGYTF. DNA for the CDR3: TGTGCCAGCTCACCAGGGACAGGAACCTATGGCTACACCTTC. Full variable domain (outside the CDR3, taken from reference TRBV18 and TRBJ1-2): NAGVMQNPRHLVRRRGQEARLRCSPMKGHSHVYWYRQLPEEGLKFMVYLQKENIIDESGMPKERFSAEFPKEGPSILRIQQVVRGDSAAYFCASSPGTGTYGYTFGSGTRLTVV.

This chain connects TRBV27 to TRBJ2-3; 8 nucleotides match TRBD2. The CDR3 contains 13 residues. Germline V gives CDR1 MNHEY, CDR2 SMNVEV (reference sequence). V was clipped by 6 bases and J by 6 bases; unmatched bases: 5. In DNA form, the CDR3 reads TGTGCCAGCAGGCGGGGGGCTCGGGATACGCAGTATTTT. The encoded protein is CASRRGARDTQYF.

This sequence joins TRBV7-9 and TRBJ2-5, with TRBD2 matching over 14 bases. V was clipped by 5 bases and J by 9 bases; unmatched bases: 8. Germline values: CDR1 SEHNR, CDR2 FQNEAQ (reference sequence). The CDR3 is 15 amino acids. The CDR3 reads CASSLGTSGGKSQYF. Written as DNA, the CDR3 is TGTGCCAGCAGCCTTGGGACTAGCGGGGGAAAGTCCCAGTACTTC.

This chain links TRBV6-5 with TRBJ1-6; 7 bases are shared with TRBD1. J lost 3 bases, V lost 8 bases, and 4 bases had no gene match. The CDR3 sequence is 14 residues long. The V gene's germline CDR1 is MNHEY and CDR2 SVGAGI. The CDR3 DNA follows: TGTGCCAGCCTCCGGGACAGCTATAATTCACCCCTCCACTTT. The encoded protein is CASLRDSYNSPLHF.

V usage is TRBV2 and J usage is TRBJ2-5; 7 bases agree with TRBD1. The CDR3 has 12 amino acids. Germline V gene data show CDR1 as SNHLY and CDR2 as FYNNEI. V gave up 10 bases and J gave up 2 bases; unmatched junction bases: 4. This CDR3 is CAKGTEQETQYF. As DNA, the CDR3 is TGTGCCAAAGGGACAGAGCAAGAGACCCAGTACTTC.

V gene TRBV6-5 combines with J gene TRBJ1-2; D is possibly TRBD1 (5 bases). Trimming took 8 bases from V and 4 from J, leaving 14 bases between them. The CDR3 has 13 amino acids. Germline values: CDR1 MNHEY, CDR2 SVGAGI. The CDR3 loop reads CASRSDSTYGYTF. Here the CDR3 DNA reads TGTGCCAGCCGATCCGACAGCACCTATGGCTACACCTTC.

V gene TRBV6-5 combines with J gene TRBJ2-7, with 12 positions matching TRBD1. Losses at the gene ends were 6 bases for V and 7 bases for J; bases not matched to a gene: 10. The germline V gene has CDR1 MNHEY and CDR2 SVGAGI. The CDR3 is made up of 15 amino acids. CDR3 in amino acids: CASSPGQGAAEEQYF. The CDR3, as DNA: TGTGCCAGCAGCCCGGGACAGGGGGCGGCGGAAGAGCAGTACTTC.

The CDR3 DNA follows: TGTGCCAGCAGGGATATGGGCGCAGGTGAAAAACTGTTTTTT. Translation: CASRDMGAGEKLFF. V gene TRBV28 combines with J gene TRBJ1-4; D is uncertain. With 6 bases removed from V and 7 bases from J, the gap between germline ends came to 15 bases. Looked up from germline, CDR1 is MDHEN and CDR2 is SYDVKM. The CDR3 covers 14 residues.

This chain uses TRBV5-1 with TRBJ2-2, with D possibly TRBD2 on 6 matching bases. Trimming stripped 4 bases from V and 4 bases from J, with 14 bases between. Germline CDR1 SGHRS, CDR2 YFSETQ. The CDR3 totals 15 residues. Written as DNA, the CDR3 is TGCGCCAGCAGCCCCGGGACTTTAAGCACCGGGGAGCTGTTTTTT. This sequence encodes CASSPGTLSTGELFF.

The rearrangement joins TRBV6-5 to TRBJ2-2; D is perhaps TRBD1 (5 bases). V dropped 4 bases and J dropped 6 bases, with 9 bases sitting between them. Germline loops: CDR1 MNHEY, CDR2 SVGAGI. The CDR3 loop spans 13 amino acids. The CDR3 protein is CASSSQGPGELFF. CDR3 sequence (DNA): TGTGCCAGCAGTTCTCAGGGTCCCGGGGAGCTGTTTTTT.

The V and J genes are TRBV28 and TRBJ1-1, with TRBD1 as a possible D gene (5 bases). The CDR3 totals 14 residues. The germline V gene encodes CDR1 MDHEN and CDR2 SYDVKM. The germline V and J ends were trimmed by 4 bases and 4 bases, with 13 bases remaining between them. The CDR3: CASSYDRGSTEAFF. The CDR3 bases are TGTGCCAGCAGTTACGATAGGGGTAGCACTGAAGCTTTCTTT.

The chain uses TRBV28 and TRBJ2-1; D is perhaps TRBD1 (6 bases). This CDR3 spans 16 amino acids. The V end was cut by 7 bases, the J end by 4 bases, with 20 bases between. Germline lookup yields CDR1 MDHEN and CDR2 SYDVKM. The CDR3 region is CASIPWGQTTYNEQFF. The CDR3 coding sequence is TGTGCCAGCATCCCTTGGGGGCAGACGACTTACAATGAGCAGTTCTTC.

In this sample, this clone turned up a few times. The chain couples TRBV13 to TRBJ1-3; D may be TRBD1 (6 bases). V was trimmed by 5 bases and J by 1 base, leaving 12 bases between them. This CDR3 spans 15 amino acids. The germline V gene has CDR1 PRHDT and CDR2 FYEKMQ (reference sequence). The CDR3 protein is CASSRGGLSGNTIYF. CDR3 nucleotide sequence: TGTGCCAGCAGCCGGGGGGGCCTATCTGGAAACACCATATATTTT.

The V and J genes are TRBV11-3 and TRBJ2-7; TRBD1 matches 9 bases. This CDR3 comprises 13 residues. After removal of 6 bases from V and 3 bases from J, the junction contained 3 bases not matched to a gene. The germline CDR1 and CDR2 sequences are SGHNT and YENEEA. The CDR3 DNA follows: TGTGCCAGCAGTGTGGACAGGGGCTACGAGCAGTACTTC. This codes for CASSVDRGYEQYF.

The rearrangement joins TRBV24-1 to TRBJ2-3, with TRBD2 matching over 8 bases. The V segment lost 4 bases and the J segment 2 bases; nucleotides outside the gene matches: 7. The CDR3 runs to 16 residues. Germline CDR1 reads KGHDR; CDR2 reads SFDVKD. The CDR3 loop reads CATSDPSGGNTDTQYF. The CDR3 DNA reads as TGTGCCACCAGTGACCCAAGCGGGGGCAACACAGATACGCAGTATTTT.

CDR3 region: CASRAPGQQNTEAFF. CDR3 in DNA: TGTGCCAGCAGGGCCCCGGGACAACAGAACACTGAAGCTTTCTTT. The J gene is TRBJ1-1, the V gene TRBV6-5; TRBD1 might be the D (6 bases). Looked up from germline, CDR1 is MNHEY and CDR2 is SVGAGI. V gave up 6 bases and J gave up 1 base, with 15 bases separating them. CDR3 length equals 15 residues.

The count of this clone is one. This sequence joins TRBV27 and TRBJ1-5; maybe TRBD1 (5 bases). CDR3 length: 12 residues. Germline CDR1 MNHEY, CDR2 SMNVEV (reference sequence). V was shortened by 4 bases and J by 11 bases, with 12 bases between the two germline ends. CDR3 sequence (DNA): TGTGCCAGCAGTTCACAAGGAGGGGCCCAGCATTTT. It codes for CASSSQGGAQHF.

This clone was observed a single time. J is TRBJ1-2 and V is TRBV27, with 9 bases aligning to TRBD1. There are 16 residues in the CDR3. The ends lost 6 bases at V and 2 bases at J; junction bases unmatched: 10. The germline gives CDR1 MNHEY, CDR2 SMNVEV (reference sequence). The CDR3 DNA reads TGTGCCAGCAGGGGTGGTGGGACAGGGATGAACTATGGCTACACCTTC. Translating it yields CASRGGGTGMNYGYTF.

The CDR3 protein is CASSLNPPGSSTGTEAFF. As DNA, the CDR3 is TGTGCCAGCAGTCTAAACCCGCCGGGATCCTCAACGGGCACTGAAGCTTTCTTT. The chain employs TRBV6-6 and TRBJ1-1; D not certain. The CDR3 is made up of 18 amino acids. CDR1 is MNHNY and CDR2 is SVGAGI in the germline V gene (reference sequence). The V end lost 5 bases, the J end lost 4 bases, and 26 bases lay between the germline ends.

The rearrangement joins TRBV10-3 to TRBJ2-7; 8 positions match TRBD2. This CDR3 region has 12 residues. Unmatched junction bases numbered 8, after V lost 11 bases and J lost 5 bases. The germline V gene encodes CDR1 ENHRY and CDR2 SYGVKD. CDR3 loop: CAVVGGGHEQYF. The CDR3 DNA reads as TGTGCCGTCGTCGGGGGGGGCCACGAGCAGTACTTC.

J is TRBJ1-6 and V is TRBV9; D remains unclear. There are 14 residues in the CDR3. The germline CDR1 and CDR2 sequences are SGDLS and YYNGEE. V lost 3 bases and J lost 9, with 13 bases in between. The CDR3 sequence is CASSAGAEGSPLHF. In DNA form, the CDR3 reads TGTGCCAGCAGCGCCGGAGCAGAGGGTTCACCCCTCCACTTT. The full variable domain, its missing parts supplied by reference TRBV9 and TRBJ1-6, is DSGVTQTPKHLITATGQRVTLRCSPRSGDLSVYWYQQSLDQGLQFLIQYYNGEERAKGNILERFSAQQFPDLHSELNLSSLELGDSALYFCASSAGAEGSPLHFGNGTRLTVT.

The CDR3 nucleotides are TGTGCCAGCAGTGAGGAGGGGCACTATGGCTACACCTTC. Encoded protein: CASSEEGHYGYTF. The genes are TRBV6-1 and TRBJ1-2, with D perhaps TRBD1 (5 bases). Per germline, CDR1 MNHNS and CDR2 SASEGT. The CDR3 is made up of 13 amino acids. V gave up 3 bases and J gave up 3 bases, with 8 bases separating them.

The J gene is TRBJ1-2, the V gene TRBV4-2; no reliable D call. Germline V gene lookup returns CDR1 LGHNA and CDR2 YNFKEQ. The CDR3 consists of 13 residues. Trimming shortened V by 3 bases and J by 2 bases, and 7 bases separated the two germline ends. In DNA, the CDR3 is TGTGCCAGCAGCCACACCACAAACTATGGCTACACCTTC. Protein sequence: CASSHTTNYGYTF.

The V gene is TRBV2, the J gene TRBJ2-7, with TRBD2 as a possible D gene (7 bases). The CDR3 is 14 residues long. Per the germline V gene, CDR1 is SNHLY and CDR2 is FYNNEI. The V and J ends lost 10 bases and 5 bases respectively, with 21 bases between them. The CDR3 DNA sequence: TGTGCCACCGGGGGGCAGGGCCAAACGGACGAGCAGTACTTC. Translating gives CATGGQGQTDEQYF. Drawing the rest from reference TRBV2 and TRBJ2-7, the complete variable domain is EPEVTQTPSHQVTQMGQEVILRCVPISNHLYFYWYRQILGQKVEFLVSFYNNEISEKSEIFDDQFSVERPDGSNFTLKIRSTKLEDSAMYFCATGGQGQTDEQYFGPGTRLTVT.

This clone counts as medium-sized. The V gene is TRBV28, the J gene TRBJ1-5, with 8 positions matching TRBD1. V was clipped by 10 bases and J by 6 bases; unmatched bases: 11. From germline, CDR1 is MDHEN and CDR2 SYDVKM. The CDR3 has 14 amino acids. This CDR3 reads CAIRRQGQGQPQHF. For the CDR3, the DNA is TGTGCCATCAGAAGACAGGGGCAGGGTCAGCCCCAGCATTTT. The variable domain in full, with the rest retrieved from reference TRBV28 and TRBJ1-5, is DVKVTQSSRYLVKRTGEKVFLECVQDMDHENMFWYRQDPGLGLRLIYFSYDVKMKEKGDIPEGYSVSREKKERFSLILESASTNQTSMYLCAIRRQGQGQPQHFGDGTRLSIL.

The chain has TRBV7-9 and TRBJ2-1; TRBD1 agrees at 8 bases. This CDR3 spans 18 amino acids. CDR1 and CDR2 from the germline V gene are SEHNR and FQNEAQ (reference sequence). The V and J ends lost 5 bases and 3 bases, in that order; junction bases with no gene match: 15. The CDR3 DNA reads TGTGCCAGCAGCGCAGGGAATGCAGGGGGCGAGTTCTACAATGAGCAGTTCTTC. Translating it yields CASSAGNAGGEFYNEQFF.

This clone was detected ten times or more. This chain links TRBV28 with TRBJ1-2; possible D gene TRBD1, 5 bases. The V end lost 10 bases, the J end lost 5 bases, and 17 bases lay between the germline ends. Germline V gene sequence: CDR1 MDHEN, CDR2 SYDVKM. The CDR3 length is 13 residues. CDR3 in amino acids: CANRPGKGYGYTF. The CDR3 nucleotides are TGTGCCAACAGGCCAGGGAAAGGGTATGGCTACACCTTC.

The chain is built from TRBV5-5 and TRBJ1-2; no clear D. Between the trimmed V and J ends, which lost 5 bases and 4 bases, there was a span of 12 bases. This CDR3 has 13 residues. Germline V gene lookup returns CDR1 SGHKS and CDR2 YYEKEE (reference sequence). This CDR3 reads CASSSSQLYGYTF. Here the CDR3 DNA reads TGTGCCAGCAGTTCGTCACAGCTCTATGGCTACACCTTC. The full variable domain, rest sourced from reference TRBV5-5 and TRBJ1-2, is DAGVTQSPTHLIKTRGQQVTLRCSPISGHKSVSWYQQVLGQGPQFIFQYYEKEERGRGNFPDRFSARQFPNYSSELNVNALLLGDSALYLCASSSSQLYGYTFGSGTRLTVV.